This T cell receptor (beta chain) derives from a study of neurological immune-mediated disorders. General study findings and limits: Private repertoires in all groups were suggested, as expanded clones shared no CDR3 amino acid sequences across subjects. When the repertoires were grouped phylogenetically, those of 18 of the 34 multiple sclerosis patients came together in a single cluster of related CDR3 sequences, which points to a possible repertoire-level signature.

Synthesis of cDNA was carried out by template-switch 5'RACE. The reaction used 10-nucleotide random UMIs. TCRdb redid the calling of the 5' RACE reads with MiXCR, one entry per CDR3 protein. The table records around 70,000 distinct CDR3 sequences, 4% to 6% of them present only once. This clonotype was observed many times. The antigen is unknown. Germline and junction disagree at one end, which may indicate a read error. The germline V gene encodes CDR1 LNHNV and CDR2 YYDKDF (reference sequence). The CDR3 consists of 15 residues. This TCR came from a woman in her twenties or thirties with multiple sclerosis. Sequenced material: PBMCs. The rearrangement joins TRBV15 to TRBJ1-5; TRBD1 matches at 8 bases. The DNA for the CDR3 is TGTGCCACCAGCAGAGTGGGACAGGTTAATCAGCCCCAGAATTTT. Translation: CATSRVGQVNQPQNF.